This TCR beta chain is drawn from a study of shared clonotypes between healthy human individuals. For the study at large: Each donor contributed plates that comprised three CD4 naive, three CD4 memory, two CD8 naive and one CD8 memory.

This CDR3 region has 13 residues. CDR1 and CDR2 from the germline V gene are MDHEN and SYDVKM. Trimming shortened V by 1 base and J by 5 bases, and 8 bases separated the two germline ends. The study drew all its donors from Caucasian adults living in Nashville, Tennessee. Memory CD4+ cells were the fraction left after CD45RA+ naive selection. For this clone: Its matching antigen is unknown.

Profiling relied on immunoSEQ multiplex PCR, and the TCRdb table lists in-frame clones only, not all of them. The table lists more than 200,000 clones, approximately 70% of them singletons. Study observations and caveats: Rarefaction analysis demonstrated incomplete sorted-subset sequencing notwithstanding large depth.

Sequencing was done on a sample of memory CD4+ T cells sorted from blood. Regarding subset: CD45RA-negative fraction. The rearrangement uses TRBV28 and TRBJ1-1; D remains ambiguous. The sequence was collected from a man younger than 45 in good health. The DNA of the CDR3 is TGTGCCAGCAGTTTATCGGTGGATACTGAAGCTTTCTTT. Translated, it gives CASSLSVDTEAFF.